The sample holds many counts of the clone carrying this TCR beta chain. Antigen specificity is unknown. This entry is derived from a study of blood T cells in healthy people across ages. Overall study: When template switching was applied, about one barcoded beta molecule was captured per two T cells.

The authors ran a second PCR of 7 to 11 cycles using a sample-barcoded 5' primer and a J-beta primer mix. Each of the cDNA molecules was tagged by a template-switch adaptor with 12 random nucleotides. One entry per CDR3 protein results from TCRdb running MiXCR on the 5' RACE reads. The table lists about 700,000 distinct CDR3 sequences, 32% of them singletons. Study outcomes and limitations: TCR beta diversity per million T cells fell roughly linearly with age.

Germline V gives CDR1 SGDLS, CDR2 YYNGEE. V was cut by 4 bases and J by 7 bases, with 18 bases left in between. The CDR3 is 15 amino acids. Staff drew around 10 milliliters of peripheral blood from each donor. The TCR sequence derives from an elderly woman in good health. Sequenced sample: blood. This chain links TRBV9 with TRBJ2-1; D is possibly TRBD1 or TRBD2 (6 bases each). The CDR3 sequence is CASSSRWGAPNEQFF. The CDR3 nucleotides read TGTGCCAGCAGCTCAAGGTGGGGGGCCCCGAATGAGCAGTTCTTC.